The clone carrying this T cell receptor (beta chain) was found many times. The germline V gene has CDR1 MDHEN and CDR2 SYDVKM. V was clipped by 6 bases and J by 5 bases, with 7 bases between them. The CDR3 totals 12 residues. The data were taken from a study of T cells of healthy individuals. Each CDR3 protein gets one entry after TCRdb re-called the 5' RACE reads with MiXCR. The data contain about 96,000 distinct CDR3 sequences, approximately 15% of them singletons. The gene calls are TRBV28 and TRBJ2-2; TRBD2 might be the D (5 bases). The source is a human donor in good health. CDR3 protein: CASRLGTGELFF. For the CDR3, the DNA is TGTGCCAGCAGACTAGGGACCGGGGAGCTGTTTTTT.